This passage covers 10 T cell receptor beta chains from one sample sequenced in a study of blood T cell repertoires in COVID-19. Generated by immunoSEQ multiplex PCR, the TCRdb table keeps only in-frame clones and is missing some. The table shows roughly 200,000 clones, with roughly 89% occurring only once. Source material: peripheral blood. All receptors come from a man aged 55 to 70 who had recovered from COVID-19.

The gene calls are TRBV7-8 and TRBJ2-5; TRBD2 matches 8 bases. This CDR3 has 14 residues. V shed 1 base, J shed 5 bases, and the junction held 3 bases outside the gene matches. Germline assignment: CDR1 SGHVS and CDR2 FQNEAQ. The CDR3 sequence is CASSLGGGLETQYF. Written as DNA, the CDR3 is TGTGCCAGCAGCTTAGGCGGGGGGTTGGAGACCCAGTACTTC.

This chain uses TRBV27 with TRBJ2-1; TRBD1 matches at 7 bases. Germline V gene lookup returns CDR1 MNHEY and CDR2 SMNVEV (reference sequence). The CDR3 is made up of 15 amino acids. Trimming cost V 8 bases and J 2 bases; bases outside gene matches: 9. The CDR3 is CASRYDRDPYNEQFF. For the CDR3, the DNA is TGTGCCAGCCGATACGACAGGGACCCCTACAATGAGCAGTTCTTC.

CDR3 residues: CASSINRGGQGETEQYF. In DNA, the CDR3 is TGTGCCAGTAGTATAAATCGAGGGGGACAGGGTGAGACCGAGCAGTACTTC. The chain combines TRBV19 with TRBJ2-7; 9 bases align to TRBD1. J gave up 6 bases and V 2 bases, and 14 bases lay outside the gene matches. Germline CDR1 and CDR2: LNHDA and SQIVND (reference sequence). The CDR3 has 17 amino acids.

This chain links TRBV9 with TRBJ1-6; TRBD1 is a possible D gene (5 bases). The V and J ends lost 0 bases and 8 bases respectively, with 9 bases between them. The CDR3 consists of 14 residues. CDR1 and CDR2 from the germline V gene are SGDLS and YYNGEE. This chain's CDR3 is CASSVDTGYSPLHF. The CDR3 DNA follows: TGTGCCAGCAGCGTAGACACAGGTTATTCACCCCTCCACTTT. Full variable domain (remainder filled in from reference TRBV9 and TRBJ1-6): DSGVTQTPKHLITATGQRVTLRCSPRSGDLSVYWYQQSLDQGLQFLIQYYNGEERAKGNILERFSAQQFPDLHSELNLSSLELGDSALYFCASSVDTGYSPLHFGNGTRLTVT.

V usage is TRBV28 and J usage is TRBJ2-7; a possible D gene is TRBD2 (5 bases). This CDR3 comprises 15 residues. CDR1 MDHEN and CDR2 SYDVKM come from the germline V gene. Trimming removed 10 bases at V and 2 bases at J, with 21 bases between. CDR3 sequence: CATKIGGGFTYEQYF. CDR3 sequence (DNA): TGTGCCACCAAGATCGGTGGCGGGTTCACCTACGAGCAGTACTTC.

The V and J genes are TRBV5-4 and TRBJ1-1; the D gene is possibly TRBD1 (6 bases). This CDR3 region has 14 residues. Looked up from germline, CDR1 is SGHNT and CDR2 is YYREEE (reference sequence). Trimming cost V 4 bases and J 6 bases, with 16 bases left between them. CDR3: CASSPFWGGAEAFF. The CDR3 nucleotides read TGTGCCAGCAGCCCCTTTTGGGGGGGCGCTGAAGCTTTCTTT.

The chain combines TRBV28 with TRBJ2-7; tentative D call: TRBD2 (5 bases). The CDR3 sequence is 12 residues long. The germline CDR1 and CDR2 sequences are MDHEN and SYDVKM. CDR3 bases: TGTGCTTGGAGGAGTGGTGGTGGCGAGCAGTACTTC. Translated, it gives CAWRSGGGEQYF.

The CDR3 loop is CASSQEGASGGAPQGEQFF. As DNA, the CDR3 is TGCGCCAGCAGCCAAGAAGGGGCTAGCGGGGGGGCCCCACAGGGTGAGCAGTTCTTC. The chain has TRBV4-3 and TRBJ2-1, with 12 bases matching TRBD2. CDR1 and CDR2 (germline): LGHNA, YSLEER. V gave up 0 bases and J gave up 9 bases; unmatched junction bases: 15. The CDR3 runs to 19 residues.

V is TRBV28 and J is TRBJ2-2; D gene uncertain. The V gene lost 1 base and the J gene lost 6 bases, with 12 bases spanning the gap. Germline V gene sequence: CDR1 MDHEN, CDR2 SYDVKM. This CDR3 is built from 15 residues. This CDR3 is CASSLSPAASGELFF. CDR3 sequence (DNA): TGTGCCAGCAGTTTATCCCCGGCAGCGTCCGGGGAGCTGTTTTTT.

As for this clone: Sequence at one end of the junction differs from germline and may be a read error. The V and J genes are TRBV2 and TRBJ1-2; 7 bases are a match to TRBD1. From germline, CDR1 is SNHLY and CDR2 FYNNEI. The CDR3 loop spans 13 amino acids. CDR3 loop: CAGSLTTGAGYTF. The CDR3 bases are TGTGCCGGCAGTCTTACCACAGGGGCTGGCTACACCTTC.